This entry concerns a single T cell receptor beta chain. The antigen is not known. This record belongs to a study of cytomegalovirus exposure and HLA in healthy donors. Use of 60 Vbeta and 13 Jbeta primers characterized the PCR. Measured with immunoSEQ multiplex PCR; TCRdb has only the in-frame clones, and not every one. Among approximately 160,000 clones listed, around 68% were seen once. Study-wide points: Common viral pathogens (according to a later analysis) appeared linked to several of the most significant clusters.

Sequencing was performed on PBMCs. The TCR originated in a man in his forties or fifties in good health and CMV-seronegative.

The CDR3 reads CASSSRETEAFF. CDR3 bases: TGTGCCAGCAGTTCGAGAGAGACTGAAGCTTTCTTT. This rearrangement joins TRBV27 to TRBJ1-1; unclear D gene. Germline-derived CDR1 and CDR2 are MNHEY and SMNVEV (reference sequence). The CDR3 is made up of 12 amino acids. V gave up 4 bases and J gave up 5 bases, with 8 bases separating them.